This TCR beta chain is from a study of T cell responses to AZD1222 COVID-19 vaccine. The study, taken as a whole, reports: A mostly white British donor set with more females was recruited, and clonal diversity was possibly underestimated.

Remarks on this clone: Its antigen is undetermined.

V lost 5 bases and J 3 bases, leaving 23 bases between the germline ends. This CDR3 contains 17 residues. The germline CDR1 and CDR2 sequences are SGDLS and YYNGEE. The data were produced by immunoSEQ multiplex PCR, yet TCRdb's version contains in-frame clones alone and is incomplete. The table records 200,000 or so clones, approximately 94% of them present only once. This chain connects TRBV9 to TRBJ1-2, with a tentative D call TRBD1 (6 bases). The sample consisted of peripheral blood, taken on day 0 of MenACWY control vaccination. The source is an adult in good health. CDR3 in DNA: TGTGCCAGCAGTCTCGGGTCGGGGGGACAAATCGACTATGGCTACACCTTC. It translates to CASSLGSGGQIDYGYTF.